The sequence of this TCR beta chain was determined in a study of stem cell transplantation in POMP-related autoinflammatory disease. Study at large: After transplant, neutrophils and platelets showed 100% graft donor chimerism through one year. General study points: In PRAID patients, the number of distinct TRB V-J gene pairings was restricted. Across all analyzed T-cell subsets, patients with PRAID tended toward reduced diversity and increased clonality.

Repertoires were generated with immunoSEQ multiplex PCR, while TCRdb's copy carries only in-frame clones and drops some. In the table there are approximately 65,000 clones, roughly 93% of which are singletons. This clone has more than one count but fewer than ten. No antigen is known for it. The V end lost 2 bases, the J end lost 3 bases, and 11 bases lay between the germline ends. Germline CDR1 is SEHNR and CDR2 is FQNEAQ (reference sequence). The CDR3 extends over 15 amino acids. PRAID featured prominent immunodeficiency. The clonotype comes from a human patient with POMP-related autoinflammation and immune dysregulation (PRAID). A share of the T cells may be of graft donor origin. The sample here was CD4+ T cells from PBMCs, taken after stem cell transplantation. The J gene is TRBJ1-3, the V gene TRBV7-9; D is uncertain. The CDR3 DNA is TGTGCCAGCAGCTTACTGTGGGGTGGTGGAAACACCATATATTTT. This codes for CASSLLWGGGNTIYF. The whole variable domain, filled in from reference TRBV7-9 and TRBJ1-3, reads DTGVSQNPRHKITKRGQNVTFRCDPISEHNRLYWYRQTLGQGPEFLTYFQNEAQLEKSRLLSDRFSAERPKGSFSTLEIQRTEQGDSAMYLCASSLLWGGGNTIYFGEGSWLTVV.